Presented here are 18 T cell receptor beta chains from one specimen sequenced in a study of T-cell reconstitution after alpha-beta-depleted transplantation in children. It was with unique molecular identifiers that the TCRbeta library was prepared. In TCRdb, the PCR reads were re-called with MiXCR into one record per CDR3 protein. This sample has 350,000 to 500,000 distinct CDR3 sequences, with 43% found just once. The sequences come from PBMCs, collected before TCRalphabeta/CD19-depleted stem cell transplant. These receptors originate from a girl aged 2-15 years with aplastic anemia, due to receive a stem cell transplant.

This rearrangement joins TRBV7-9 to TRBJ2-5; 8 bases fit TRBD1. The J segment lost 4 bases and the V segment lost 5 bases, leaving 6 bases of the junction unmatched. The CDR3 runs to 14 residues. Germline V gene lookup returns CDR1 SEHNR and CDR2 FQNEAQ (reference sequence). The CDR3 bases are TGTGCCAGCAGCACCCGACAGGGGATAGAGACCCAGTACTTC. It specifies CASSTRQGIETQYF.

Turning to this clonotype: A much more abundant neighbour one base away suggests this may be a read error. CDR3 amino acids: CASSLAGNGDTQYF. The CDR3 bases are TGTGCCAGCAGTCTCGCCGGAAATGGGGATACGCAGTATTTT. This chain connects TRBV6-1 to TRBJ2-3, with D uncertain. There are 14 residues in the CDR3. Germline V gene sequence: CDR1 MNHNS, CDR2 SASEGT. Trimming took off 5 bases at V and 6 bases at J, with 15 bases between the two ends.

This clonotype occurred many times. The chain links TRBV4-2 to TRBJ2-7; TRBD1 might be the D (5 bases). The CDR3 length is 16 residues. Per germline, CDR1 LGHNA and CDR2 YNFKEQ. The V and J ends lost 0 bases and 1 base respectively, with 13 bases between them. CDR3: CASSQEWGFGSYEQYF. The CDR3 coding sequence is TGTGCCAGCAGCCAAGAGTGGGGCTTCGGGTCCTACGAGCAGTACTTC.

This clonotype was counted ten times or more. The rearrangement uses TRBV20-1 and TRBJ2-7; D is possibly TRBD2 (6 bases). The CDR3 has 12 amino acids. Between the trimmed V and J ends, which lost 4 bases and 3 bases, there was a span of 10 bases. Germline V lookup: CDR1 DFQATT, CDR2 SNEGSKA (reference sequence). The CDR3 DNA reads TGCAGTGCTACCCCGGGGGACTACGAGCAGTACTTC. It yields the protein CSATPGDYEQYF.

This clonotype was seen repeatedly, ten times or more. The chain is built from TRBV12-3 or TRBV12-4 and TRBJ2-6; D gene unclear. V dropped 1 base and J dropped 1 base, with 5 bases sitting between them. The CDR3 runs to 15 residues. The CDR3 DNA reads TGTGCCAGCAGTTTAGGCGTGTCTGGGGCCAACGTCCTGACTTTC. Its protein is CASSLGVSGANVLTF.

The rearrangement joins TRBV15 to TRBJ1-1, with a weak D call TRBD1 (5 bases). Trimming shortened V by 5 bases and J by 1 base, and 8 bases separated the two germline ends. This CDR3 region has 13 residues. Germline V gene data show CDR1 as LNHNV and CDR2 as YYDKDF (reference sequence). The CDR3 region is CATSFTGNTEAFF. The CDR3, as DNA: TGTGCCACCAGCTTCACAGGGAACACTGAAGCTTTCTTT.

This clonotype has a handful of counts. The chain recombines TRBV6-1 with TRBJ1-2; D perhaps matches TRBD1 (6 bases). Germline CDR1 is MNHNS and CDR2 is SASEGT. This CDR3 has 14 amino acids. Trimming took off 6 bases at V and 7 bases at J, with 18 bases between the two ends. The CDR3 here is CASRPSGTPGGYTF. The DNA for the CDR3 is TGTGCCAGCAGGCCCTCCGGGACACCCGGTGGCTACACCTTC.

This clonotype was picked up a small number of times. This rearrangement joins TRBV4-1 to TRBJ1-2; D is undetermined. The CDR3 has 16 amino acids. The V gene's germline CDR1 is MGHRA and CDR2 YSYEKL. The V end lost 1 base, the J end lost 4 bases, and 16 bases lay between the germline ends. CDR3 region: CASSQAGSVLGYGYTF. The CDR3 nucleotides read TGCGCCAGCAGCCAAGCTGGCTCGGTGCTGGGCTATGGCTACACCTTC.

The genes are TRBV6-5 and TRBJ2-7; D ambiguous. Germline CDR1 MNHEY, CDR2 SVGAGI. Trimming removed 0 bases at V and 0 bases at J, with 9 bases between. This CDR3 region has 15 residues. The chain's CDR3 is CASSYSARSSYEQYF. CDR3 nucleotide sequence: TGTGCCAGCAGTTACTCGGCTAGGAGCTCCTACGAGCAGTACTTC.

This chain links TRBV7-2 with TRBJ2-7; the D gene could be TRBD1 or TRBD2 (5 bases each). This CDR3 comprises 14 residues. The V gene's germline CDR1 is SGHTA and CDR2 FQGNSA. Trimming shortened V by 3 bases and J by 2 bases, and 11 bases separated the two germline ends. The CDR3 DNA reads TGTGCCAGCAGCTTTGGGGACGAAGCCTACGAGCAGTACTTC. Protein product: CASSFGDEAYEQYF.

V usage is TRBV15 and J usage is TRBJ2-7; TRBD2 is a possible D gene (5 bases). Germline V lookup: CDR1 LNHNV, CDR2 YYDKDF (reference sequence). V dropped 3 bases and J dropped 0 bases, with 12 bases sitting between them. The CDR3 is 15 amino acids. The CDR3 DNA follows: TGTGCCACCAGCAGGTACGGGGAAACCTCCTACGAGCAGTACTTC. Its translation: CATSRYGETSYEQYF.

The rearrangement links TRBV5-1 to TRBJ2-3, with D perhaps assigned TRBD1 or TRBD2 (5 bases each). V shed 4 bases and J shed 0 bases, with 15 bases lying between them. Germline lookup yields CDR1 SGHRS and CDR2 YFSETQ. The CDR3 has 16 amino acids. The CDR3 region is CASSPSGRTSTDTQYF. CDR3 bases: TGCGCCAGCAGCCCCTCGGGGCGCACGAGCACAGATACGCAGTATTTT. Full variable domain (remainder filled in from reference TRBV5-1 and TRBJ2-3): KAGVTQTPRYLIKTRGQQVTLSCSPISGHRSVSWYQQTPGQGLQFLFEYFSETQRNKGNFPGRFSGRQFSNSRSEMNVSTLELGDSALYLCASSPSGRTSTDTQYFGPGTRLTVL.

The chain has TRBV12-3 or TRBV12-4 and TRBJ2-7; D call uncertain. V lost 6 bases, J lost 2 bases, and 17 bases lay in between. The CDR3 loop spans 15 amino acids. In nucleotides, the CDR3 is TGTGCCAGCAGCCTCAGACTCCAAGGCACCTACGAGCAGTACTTC. Translating it yields CASSLRLQGTYEQYF.

The chain links TRBV7-2 to TRBJ1-1; the match to TRBD1 covers 7 bases. Germline CDR1 and CDR2: SGHTA and FQGNSA. The CDR3 spans 12 residues. The trim removed 1 base at V and 8 bases at J, leaving 1 base unmatched. The CDR3: CASSLEDREAFF. DNA for the CDR3: TGTGCCAGCAGCTTAGAGGACAGGGAAGCTTTCTTT. The full variable domain, its missing parts supplied by reference TRBV7-2 and TRBJ1-1, is GAGVSQSPSNKVTEKGKDVELRCDPISGHTALYWYRQSLGQGLEFLIYFQGNSAPDKSGLPSDRFSAERTGGSVSTLTIQRTQQEDSAVYLCASSLEDREAFFGQGTRLTVV.

The genes are TRBV6-4 and TRBJ2-1, with TRBD2 matching over 7 bases. Losses at the gene ends were 2 bases for V and 11 bases for J; bases not matched to a gene: 6. This CDR3 has 13 amino acids. Germline CDR1 reads MRHNA; CDR2 reads SNTAGT. CDR3 in amino acids: CASSDGAGAKQFF. CDR3 nucleotides: TGTGCCAGCAGTGACGGCGCGGGAGCCAAGCAGTTCTTC.

The sample holds a few counts of this clonotype. The rearrangement uses TRBV15 and TRBJ2-4; 11 bases are a match to TRBD1. Germline loops: CDR1 LNHNV, CDR2 YYDKDF (reference sequence). J lost 7 bases, V lost 1 base, and 3 bases had no gene match. This CDR3 has 15 amino acids. The CDR3 sequence is CATSRGGTGGNIQYF. CDR3 coding DNA: TGTGCCACCAGCAGAGGTGGGACAGGGGGGAACATTCAGTACTTC.

This clonotype was picked up many times. The gene calls are TRBV7-9 and TRBJ2-5; no firm D call. The V end was cut by 1 base, the J end by 0 bases, with 9 bases between. Germline CDR1 is SEHNR and CDR2 is FQNEAQ (reference sequence). The CDR3 extends over 15 amino acids. The CDR3 is CASSLEGTYQETQYF. The CDR3 DNA reads as TGTGCCAGCAGCTTAGAAGGTACCTACCAAGAGACCCAGTACTTC.

This sequence joins TRBV6-1 and TRBJ2-7; 8 bases align to TRBD1. The CDR3 contains 14 residues. Per the germline V gene, CDR1 is MNHNS and CDR2 is SASEGT. Trimming cost V 6 bases and J 4 bases; bases outside gene matches: 8. The CDR3 nucleotides are TGTGCCAGCAGGAATACAGGGGGAAGGTACGAGCAGTACTTC. Its protein product is CASRNTGGRYEQYF.